This T cell receptor (beta chain) was recorded in a study of shared clonotypes between healthy human individuals. The wider study: Used for every donor were three CD4 naive, three CD4 memory, two CD8 naive and one CD8 memory plate.

Using immunoSEQ multiplex PCR, the repertoire was profiled, and TCRdb retains in-frame clones only, with some absent. The data hold 600,000 to 700,000 clones, with about three quarters observed a single time. Study results and caveats: Clonotype sharing levels among donors were expected to vary with sequencing depth.

Concerning this clone itself: Its antigen is undetermined.

It was into CD45RA+ naive and CD45RA-negative memory subsets that the CD4+ cells were split. The CDR3 loop spans 15 amino acids. CDR1 is LNHDA, CDR2 SQIVND, per germline (reference sequence). Trimming pared 3 bases from V and 0 bases from J, leaving 11 bases between. This TCR derives from a woman in her twenties or thirties in good health. This sequence joins TRBV19 and TRBJ2-5; D is uncertain. The sequenced sample consisted of memory CD4+ T cells sorted from blood. This sample's subset: CD45RA-negative fraction. The CDR3 region is CASSITAEYQETQYF. The DNA for the CDR3 is TGTGCCAGTAGTATTACGGCAGAGTACCAAGAGACCCAGTACTTC.